This paragraph covers one T cell receptor beta chain sequence. The data were taken from a study of blood T cell repertoires in COVID-19. This CDR3 is 14 amino acids long. V shed 7 bases, J shed 7 bases, and the junction held 13 bases outside the gene matches. CDR1 MNHEY and CDR2 SVGEGT come from the germline V gene. Method: immunoSEQ multiplex PCR; TCRdb's copy keeps in-frame clones and lacks some. Of roughly 200,000 clones in the sample, about four fifths were seen once. The V gene is TRBV6-2 or TRBV6-3, the J gene TRBJ2-7, with 7 positions matching TRBD2. The receptor's source is a woman in her 70s with active or convalescent COVID-19. Material: peripheral blood. CDR3 DNA sequence: TGTGCCAGCACCCCGACTAGCCGGGCGGCAGAGCAGTACTTC. Translation: CASTPTSRAAEQYF.